A selection of T cell receptor beta chains follows, all from one sample in a study of metastatic and nonmetastatic thyroid tumors. TCRdb reanalyzed the PCR reads via MiXCR. The data contain about 4,700 clones, approximately 35% of them singletons. Sequencing was done on a sample of adjacent normal tissue. These TCRs come from a male donor with papillary thyroid cancer or a benign thyroid nodule (not recorded which). Some clones in this sample may be carry-over from other donors' samples. The conserved cysteine and the conserved F or W are not part of the CDR3 here.

>TRBV6-2/TRBV6-3
ASRRADEGPRNEQF
>TRBV6-1
ATSGGFSGNTIY
>TRBV20-1
SASFMRGHEQY
>TRBV28
ASTLDRFEAF
>TRBV20-1
SAFSQGGNSYEQY
>TRBV27
ASRGPGRLTSPLH
>TRBV11-2
ASSLVAPPTDTQY
>TRBV5-1
ASSFEGQGYNEQF
>TRBV28
ASSSLENTEAF
>TRBV6-1
ASSPYGGGVSEQY
>TRBV12-3/TRBV12-4
ASSFRGGQETQY
>TRBV11-2
ASRIFDEQY
>TRBV12-3/TRBV12-4
ASTQLSTDTQY
>TRBV6-1
ASSVSGGISPLH
>TRBV6-4
ASIPGLASLSYEQY
>TRBV18
ASSPYTDTQY
>TRBV25-1
ASSEGAENTEAF
>TRBV30
AWSFYYGYT
>TRBV7-2
ASSLDPARKEQF
>TRBV30
AWSAYRTGGGETQY
>TRBV3-1
ASSQSAGGGTEAF
>TRBV19
ASSRRDEKLF
>TRBV20-1
SARSPWGQGALSAEAF
>TRBV6-5
ASSLSPPGLANTGELF
>TRBV11-2
ASRWAADYGYT
>TRBV6-1
TSSLETGAADTEAF
>TRBV6-5
ASSFGTGYGYT
>TRBV9
ASSAYSNEQF
>TRBV7-2
ASSLGQGGEAF
>TRBV7-2
ASSQSGRISDTQY
>TRBV7-2
ASSLSSTHEQY
>TRBV7-3
ASSLGQGGTGELF
>TRBV28
ASSPRGSPTDTQY
>TRBV6-7
ASSYSGPGQGVFLQY
>TRBV12-3/TRBV12-4
ASSNGLAGADTQY
>TRBV19
ASSQLLGYTDTQY
>TRBV6-4
ASSEANTGELF
>TRBV6-1
ASSEMDQAAEAF
>TRBV2
ASRPGTGYGGEKLF
>TRBV20-1
SASLGSGSIGELF